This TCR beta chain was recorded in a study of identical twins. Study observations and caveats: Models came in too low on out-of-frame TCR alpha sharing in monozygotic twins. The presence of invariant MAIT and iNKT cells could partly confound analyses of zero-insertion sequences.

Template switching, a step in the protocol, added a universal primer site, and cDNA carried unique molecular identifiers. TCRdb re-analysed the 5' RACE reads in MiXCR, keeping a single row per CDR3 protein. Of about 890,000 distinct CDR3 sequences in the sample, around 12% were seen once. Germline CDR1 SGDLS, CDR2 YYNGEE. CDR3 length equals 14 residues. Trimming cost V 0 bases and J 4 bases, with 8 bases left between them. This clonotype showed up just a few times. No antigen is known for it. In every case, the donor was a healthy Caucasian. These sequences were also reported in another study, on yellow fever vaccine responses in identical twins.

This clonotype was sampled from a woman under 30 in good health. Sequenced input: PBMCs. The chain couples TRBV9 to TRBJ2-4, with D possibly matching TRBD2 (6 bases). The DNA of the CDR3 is TGTGCCAGCAGCGTAGGACTAGTTAAAAACATTCAGTACTTC. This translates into CASSVGLVKNIQYF.